The 25 T cell receptor beta chains below all came from one sample that was sequenced in a study of shared clonotypes between healthy human individuals. Sequencing used immunoSEQ multiplex PCR; TCRdb keeps in-frame clones, though not all of them. The repertoire holds under 1,900,000 clones, with approximately 98.5% as singletons. Sequencing input: naive CD4+ T cells sorted from blood. Sample subset: CD45RA+ positively selected. Receptor source: a man aged 25-40 years in good health.

This chain uses TRBV9 with TRBJ2-3, with TRBD1 matching over 12 bases. The CDR3 is 16 amino acids. J lost 4 bases, V lost 4 bases, and 7 bases had no gene match. Germline V gene sequence: CDR1 SGDLS, CDR2 YYNGEE. In DNA form, the CDR3 reads TGTGCCAGCAGCCCCCAGGGACAGGGGGCGGCAGATACGCAGTATTTT. It encodes CASSPQGQGAADTQYF. The full variable domain, rest sourced from reference TRBV9 and TRBJ2-3, is DSGVTQTPKHLITATGQRVTLRCSPRSGDLSVYWYQQSLDQGLQFLIQYYNGEERAKGNILERFSAQQFPDLHSELNLSSLELGDSALYFCASSPQGQGAADTQYFGPGTRLTVL.

This chain joins TRBV10-3 and TRBJ2-1; 14 nucleotides agree with TRBD2. This CDR3 comprises 15 residues. Germline values: CDR1 ENHRY, CDR2 SYGVKD. After removal of 7 bases from V and 9 bases from J, the junction contained 8 bases not matched to a gene. The CDR3 reads CAIISTSGRAGEQFF. In nucleotides, the CDR3 is TGTGCCATCATTTCGACTAGCGGGAGGGCCGGTGAGCAGTTCTTC.

The V and J genes are TRBV6-1 and TRBJ2-1, with 7 bases lining up with TRBD2. Unmatched junction bases numbered 8, after V lost 2 bases and J lost 16 bases. CDR1 is MNHNS and CDR2 is SASEGT in the germline V gene. CDR3 length equals 12 residues. The CDR3 DNA reads TGTGCCAGCAGTGAATCCCCGGGAGGACGTTTCTTC. The encoded protein is CASSESPGGRFF.

This sequence joins TRBV29-1 and TRBJ2-5, with 7 nucleotides matching TRBD1. The J segment lost 4 bases and the V segment lost 3 bases, leaving 11 bases of the junction unmatched. The V gene's germline CDR1 is SQVTM and CDR2 ANQGSEA. The CDR3 runs 15 residues. The CDR3 sequence: CSVDRDRQRGETQYF. In DNA form, the CDR3 reads TGCAGCGTTGATCGGGACAGACAGAGGGGAGAGACCCAGTACTTC.

The chain is built from TRBV7-9 and TRBJ2-1; TRBD2 matches 9 bases. Germline CDR1 SEHNR, CDR2 FQNEAQ (reference sequence). The V segment lost 6 bases and the J segment 5 bases; nucleotides outside the gene matches: 14. The CDR3 loop spans 17 amino acids. This CDR3 is CASRSRPGLATNNEQFF. The CDR3 region has the DNA TGTGCCAGCAGATCACGCCCCGGACTAGCGACCAACAATGAGCAGTTCTTC.

Only one count was recorded for this clone. This chain links TRBV18 with TRBJ2-7; 7 bases align to TRBD2. The CDR3 totals 14 residues. Germline assignment: CDR1 KGHSH and CDR2 LQKENI. Trimming at V came to 3 bases and at J to 5 bases, leaving 7 bases not matched to a gene. In nucleotides, the CDR3 is TGTGCCAGCTCACCGGGGGGGAGTCTCGACGAGCAGTACTTC. Translating it yields CASSPGGSLDEQYF.

This clone is a singleton in its sample. The V call is TRBV10-3, the J call TRBJ2-7, with D uncertain. This CDR3 spans 12 amino acids. CDR1 is ENHRY, CDR2 SYGVKD, per germline. V was cut by 0 bases and J by 9 bases, with 9 bases left in between. CDR3 in DNA: TGTGCCATCAGTGAGTCAGACGGTGGGCAGTACTTC. It encodes CAISESDGGQYF.

The rearrangement links TRBV18 to TRBJ1-1; D is ambiguous. With 5 bases removed from V and 0 bases from J, the gap between germline ends came to 10 bases. This CDR3 has 14 residues. The germline gives CDR1 KGHSH, CDR2 LQKENI. The CDR3 loop reads CASSEQTMNTEAFF. In DNA form, the CDR3 reads TGTGCCAGCTCAGAACAGACCATGAACACTGAAGCTTTCTTT.

The chain has TRBV19 and TRBJ1-1; no clear D gene. V was cut by 11 bases and J by 1 base, with 8 bases left in between. This CDR3 has 11 residues. Germline loops: CDR1 LNHDA, CDR2 SQIVND (reference sequence). In nucleotides, the CDR3 is TGTGCCTCAACAGAGAACACTGAAGCTTTCTTT. Its translation is CASTENTEAFF.

This chain uses TRBV30 with TRBJ2-1; D is tentatively TRBD1 or TRBD2 (5 bases each). The V and J ends lost 2 bases and 2 bases respectively, with 7 bases between them. Germline V lookup: CDR1 GTSNPN, CDR2 SVGIG (reference sequence). This CDR3 contains 13 residues. CDR3 sequence: CAWSRGPYNEQFF. As DNA, the CDR3 is TGTGCCTGGAGTAGGGGACCCTACAATGAGCAGTTCTTC.

The CDR3 DNA reads as TGTGCCAGCAGTAAGCGGGAGCTCACCCACGAGCAGTACTTC. Its translation is CASSKRELTHEQYF. This chain links TRBV7-9 with TRBJ2-7; TRBD2 matches at 8 bases. The CDR3 has 14 residues. Germline V gives CDR1 SEHNR, CDR2 FQNEAQ (reference sequence). With V trimmed by 6 bases and J by 5 bases, 9 bases remained unmatched. Supplemented by reference TRBV7-9 and TRBJ2-7, the full variable domain reads DTGVSQNPRHKITKRGQNVTFRCDPISEHNRLYWYRQTLGQGPEFLTYFQNEAQLEKSRLLSDRFSAERPKGSFSTLEIQRTEQGDSAMYLCASSKRELTHEQYFGPGTRLTVT.

The chain joins TRBV11-2 to TRBJ1-3; tentatively, D is TRBD1 (5 bases). V gave up 5 bases and J gave up 4 bases, with 15 bases separating them. The germline V gene has CDR1 SGHAT and CDR2 FQNNGV. CDR3 length equals 15 residues. The CDR3 loop is CASSLWDLGGNTIYF. The DNA of the CDR3 is TGTGCCAGCAGCCTTTGGGACTTAGGGGGAAACACCATATATTTT.

The J gene is TRBJ2-7, the V gene TRBV5-5; a weak D match, TRBD1 (5 bases). The CDR3 covers 15 residues. Germline V gene data show CDR1 as SGHKS and CDR2 as YYEKEE (reference sequence). Trimming stripped 4 bases from V and 1 base from J, with 15 bases between. The CDR3 loop is CASSPTSTGSYEQYF. The CDR3 DNA reads as TGTGCCAGCAGCCCAACGAGCACAGGATCCTACGAGCAGTACTTC.

The J gene is TRBJ2-3, the V gene TRBV6-5, with D perhaps TRBD2 (5 bases). The V gene's germline CDR1 is MNHEY and CDR2 SVGAGI. V was cut by 1 base and J by 2 bases, with 10 bases left in between. The CDR3 has 15 residues. The CDR3 sequence is CASSYLGAYTDTQYF. The CDR3 DNA reads as TGTGCCAGCAGTTACTTGGGAGCCTACACAGATACGCAGTATTTT.

The V call is TRBV9, the J call TRBJ2-7; D is unresolved. Per germline, CDR1 SGDLS and CDR2 YYNGEE. V dropped 3 bases and J dropped 3 bases, with 13 bases sitting between them. The CDR3 is made up of 14 amino acids. The CDR3 reads CASSDDPLSYEQYF. The CDR3 nucleotides are TGTGCCAGCAGCGACGACCCGCTCAGCTACGAGCAGTACTTC.

The V and J genes are TRBV5-5 and TRBJ2-2; D ambiguous. Germline V gene sequence: CDR1 SGHKS, CDR2 YYEKEE (reference sequence). V lost 0 bases, J lost 8 bases, and 5 bases lay in between. The CDR3 spans 12 residues. CDR3 DNA: TGTGCCAGCAGCTTGGTCAGGGGGGAGCTGTTTTTT. Protein: CASSLVRGELFF.

The J gene is TRBJ1-5, the V gene TRBV2; D might be TRBD1 (6 bases). The CDR3 is 15 amino acids. Deletions cut 6 bases from V and 6 bases from J, with 18 bases between. Germline CDR1 reads SNHLY; CDR2 reads FYNNEI. The CDR3: CASSEGGTGTQPQHF. The CDR3 DNA reads TGTGCCAGCAGCGAGGGGGGAACAGGGACTCAGCCCCAGCATTTT.

The rearrangement joins TRBV19 to TRBJ2-1; D remains ambiguous. The ends were cut back, 5 bases at V and 1 base at J, with 12 bases in the middle. The CDR3 totals 15 residues. Looked up from germline, CDR1 is LNHDA and CDR2 is SQIVND (reference sequence). The CDR3 loop reads CASSLDGGSYNEQFF. The CDR3 nucleotides read TGTGCCAGTAGTTTGGACGGTGGGTCCTACAATGAGCAGTTCTTC.

The rearrangement uses TRBV29-1 and TRBJ1-1; D unresolved. The length of the CDR3 is 13 residues. Germline CDR1 is SQVTM and CDR2 is ANQGSEA. Trimming pared 6 bases from V and 1 base from J, leaving 12 bases between. CDR3 nucleotide sequence: TGCAGCGTAAAAATGGAATGGAACACTGAAGCTTTCTTT. This sequence encodes CSVKMEWNTEAFF.

The J gene is TRBJ1-1, the V gene TRBV11-2; no definite D call. Trimming removed 5 bases from V and 4 bases from J, with 11 bases in between. The CDR3 runs to 13 residues. Germline CDR1 is SGHAT and CDR2 is FQNNGV. Here the CDR3 DNA reads TGTGCCAGCAGCCTCACATGGGGCACTGAAGCTTTCTTT. It codes for CASSLTWGTEAFF.

A remark on this clone: This CDR3 is also generated by other DNA sequences in the sample. The genes are TRBV6-5 and TRBJ2-7; possible D gene TRBD2, 5 bases. The CDR3 runs 15 residues. V was shortened by 0 bases and J by 1 base, with 10 bases between the two germline ends. CDR1 MNHEY and CDR2 SVGAGI come from the germline V gene. CDR3: CASSYSLDSSYEQYF. DNA for the CDR3: TGTGCCAGCAGTTACTCACTGGACTCATCCTACGAGCAGTACTTC.

Comments on this clone: The sample holds other DNA sequences that translate to the same CDR3. The rearrangement links TRBV20-1 to TRBJ2-7; D is ambiguous. The V gene lost 0 bases and the J gene lost 1 base, with 1 base spanning the gap. Germline CDR1 and CDR2: DFQATT and SNEGSKA (reference sequence). The CDR3 loop spans 11 amino acids. CDR3 sequence (DNA): TGCAGTGCTAGAGAATCCTACGAGCAGTACTTC. It translates to CSARESYEQYF.

V is TRBV9 and J is TRBJ2-1; TRBD2 matches 7 bases. CDR3 length: 17 amino acids. V was clipped by 0 bases and J by 5 bases; unmatched bases: 11. The germline gives CDR1 SGDLS, CDR2 YYNGEE. The CDR3 DNA reads TGTGCCAGCAGCGTAGCTAATCGATTAGCGGGCCACAATGAGCAGTTCTTC. Its protein is CASSVANRLAGHNEQFF.

The chain combines TRBV6-5 with TRBJ2-1; no firm D call. Per germline, CDR1 MNHEY and CDR2 SVGAGI. The CDR3 consists of 14 residues. The V gene lost 0 bases and the J gene lost 5 bases, with 8 bases spanning the gap. The CDR3 nucleotides read TGTGCCAGCAGTTACTCGACCGCTAACAATGAGCAGTTCTTC. This translates into CASSYSTANNEQFF.

V and J are TRBV19 and TRBJ1-5; possibly TRBD1 for D (5 bases). The V gene's germline CDR1 is LNHDA and CDR2 SQIVND (reference sequence). This CDR3 region has 16 residues. Trimming stripped 8 bases from V and 3 bases from J, with 20 bases between. CDR3 DNA: TGTGCCAGTGCCGCCCCGGGGGGGTGGTACAATCAGCCCCAGCATTTT. Residues: CASAAPGGWYNQPQHF. Full variable domain (outside the CDR3, taken from reference TRBV19 and TRBJ1-5): DGGITQSPKYLFRKEGQNVTLSCEQNLNHDAMYWYRQDPGQGLRLIYYSQIVNDFQKGDIAEGYSVSREKKESFPLTVTSAQKNPTAFYLCASAAPGGWYNQPQHFGDGTRLSIL.